The rows below give T cell receptor beta chains drawn from one sample of a study of blood T cells in healthy people across ages. TCRdb re-derived calls from the 5' RACE reads in MiXCR, one entry per CDR3 protein. The data contain about 830,000 distinct CDR3 sequences, less than 80% of them seen just once; the ten biggest clones take up around a quarter. The specimen sequenced was blood. Receptor source: a man under 40 in good health. Each CDR3 is given with its conserved first and last residue. A D gene is named only where the DNA matches it firmly.

j_gene | d_gene | v_gene | CDR3aa
TRBJ2-1 | TRBD2 | TRBV7-2 | CASSPAVIAGYNEQFF
TRBJ2-7 | . | TRBV27 | CASSLSALISSYEQYF
TRBJ2-1 | . | TRBV5-1 | CASSSAGAIHNEQFF
TRBJ2-5 | . | TRBV4-1 | CASSQGGLQETQYF
. | TRBD2 | TRBV7-2 | CASSVRTRGGETQYF
TRBJ1-5 | TRBD1 | TRBV5-1 | CASSLEPGQRNQPQHF
TRBJ2-1 | TRBD1 | TRBV6-5 | CASSYPTGQGRDEQFF
TRBJ1-4 | TRBD1 | TRBV6-6 | CASSKSGGIGNEKLFF
TRBJ2-1 | TRBD2 | TRBV4-3 | CASSQDAGVSHEQFF
TRBJ2-3 | . | TRBV4-3 | CASSRNWGEFSSTDTQYF
TRBJ2-3 | . | TRBV7-3 | CASSSDLVGDTQYF
TRBJ2-1 | TRBD2 | TRBV6-5 | CASSYFLAGGPGNEQFF
TRBJ1-2 | TRBD1 | TRBV7-3 | CASSLNQGQFSGYTF
TRBJ2-3 | . | TRBV20-1 | CSAREASTDTQYF
TRBJ2-5 | TRBD1 | TRBV9 | CASSAREKTGWETQYF
TRBJ2-1 | . | TRBV12-3/TRBV12-4 | CASSLGRLTGQFF
TRBJ2-5 | TRBD1 | TRBV4-2 | CASGQGTGGQETQYF
. | . | TRBV2 | CASSGEGGGEQYF
TRBJ2-3 | . | TRBV5-1 | CASSLGIGTDTQYF
TRBJ1-6 | . | TRBV7-2 | CASSKRQPPLNPDNSPLHF
TRBJ2-5 | . | TRBV29-1 | CSVESGPKETQYF
TRBJ2-5 | . | TRBV12-3/TRBV12-4 | CASSPPGLSTQYF
TRBJ1-4 | TRBD1 | TRBV20-1 | CSARPKTDRGPATNEKLFF
TRBJ2-6 | TRBD1 | TRBV27 | CASSRRQGQAGANVLTF
TRBJ1-4 | TRBD1 | TRBV7-2 | CASSLGTGVEKLFF
TRBJ1-5 | TRBD1 | TRBV7-6 | CASSLGDRDNQPQHF
TRBJ2-1 | TRBD2 | TRBV4-2 | CASSQTAGVTYNEQFF
TRBJ2-1 | . | TRBV21-1 | CASSKVNLLRTYNEQFF
TRBJ2-3 | TRBD2 | TRBV7-2 | CASSLERGRVYF
TRBJ2-1 | . | TRBV6-6 | CASSYISLDEQFF